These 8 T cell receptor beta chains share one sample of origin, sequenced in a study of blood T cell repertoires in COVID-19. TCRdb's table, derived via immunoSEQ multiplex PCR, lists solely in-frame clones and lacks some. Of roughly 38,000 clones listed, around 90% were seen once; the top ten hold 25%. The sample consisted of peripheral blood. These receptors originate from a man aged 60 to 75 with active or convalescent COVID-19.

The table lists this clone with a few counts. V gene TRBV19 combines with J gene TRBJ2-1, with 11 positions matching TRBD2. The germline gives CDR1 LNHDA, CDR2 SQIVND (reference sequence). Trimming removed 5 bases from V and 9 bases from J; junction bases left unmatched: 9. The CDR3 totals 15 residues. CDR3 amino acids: CASSLQGTSGPEQFF. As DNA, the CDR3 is TGTGCCAGTAGTCTCCAGGGGACTAGCGGCCCTGAGCAGTTCTTC.

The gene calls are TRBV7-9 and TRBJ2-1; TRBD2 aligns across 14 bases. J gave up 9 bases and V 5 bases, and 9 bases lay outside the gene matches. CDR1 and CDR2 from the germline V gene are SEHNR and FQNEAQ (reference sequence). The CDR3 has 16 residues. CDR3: CASSRGTSGSFGEQFF. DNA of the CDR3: TGTGCCAGCAGCCGTGGGACTAGCGGGAGTTTTGGTGAGCAGTTCTTC.

Here the CDR3 DNA reads TGTGCCAGCAGTTTTCAGGGGGCTGGAAACACCATATATTTT. Its translation is CASSFQGAGNTIYF. The chain links TRBV6-6 to TRBJ1-3; 7 bases match TRBD1. CDR1 MNHNY and CDR2 SVGAGI come from the germline V gene (reference sequence). Trimming at V came to 4 bases and at J to 2 bases, leaving 2 bases not matched to a gene. The CDR3 sequence is 14 residues long.

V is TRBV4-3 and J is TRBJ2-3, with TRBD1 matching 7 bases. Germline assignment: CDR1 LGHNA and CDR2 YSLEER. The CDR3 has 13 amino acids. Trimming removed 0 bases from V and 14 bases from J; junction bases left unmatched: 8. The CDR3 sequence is CASSQEGGASAYF. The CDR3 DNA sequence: TGCGCCAGCAGCCAAGAAGGGGGCGCATCGGCGTATTTT.

CDR3 DNA: TGTGCCAGCAGCCAAGGACTACAGGGTCTTGGAACGCAGTATTTT. It codes for CASSQGLQGLGTQYF. V usage is TRBV3-1 (or the pseudogene TRBV3-2) and J usage is TRBJ2-3; weak D call: TRBD1 (6 bases). V was trimmed by 1 base and J by 9 bases, leaving 17 bases between them. The CDR3 length is 15 residues. Germline V gene lookup returns CDR1 LGHDT and CDR2 YNNKEL (reference sequence).

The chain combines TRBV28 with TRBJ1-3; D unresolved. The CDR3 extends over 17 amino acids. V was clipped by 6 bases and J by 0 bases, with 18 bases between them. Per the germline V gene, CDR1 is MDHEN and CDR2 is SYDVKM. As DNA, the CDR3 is TGTGCCAGCAGCCCCGCCAACTCGATTAACTCTGGAAACACCATATATTTT. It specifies CASSPANSINSGNTIYF.

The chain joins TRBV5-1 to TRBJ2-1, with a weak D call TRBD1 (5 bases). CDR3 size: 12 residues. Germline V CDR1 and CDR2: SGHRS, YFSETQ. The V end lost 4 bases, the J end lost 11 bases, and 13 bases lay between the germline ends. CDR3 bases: TGCGCCAGCAGCCCCTCGGACACGCAGCAGTTCTTC. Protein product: CASSPSDTQQFF.

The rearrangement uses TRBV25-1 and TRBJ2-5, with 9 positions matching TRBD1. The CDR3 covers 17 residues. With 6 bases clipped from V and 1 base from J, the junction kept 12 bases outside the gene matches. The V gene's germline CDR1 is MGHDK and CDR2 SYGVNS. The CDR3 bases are TGTGCCAGCAGACCCTCGGGACAGGGATTTTCCCAAGAGACCCAGTACTTC. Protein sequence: CASRPSGQGFSQETQYF.